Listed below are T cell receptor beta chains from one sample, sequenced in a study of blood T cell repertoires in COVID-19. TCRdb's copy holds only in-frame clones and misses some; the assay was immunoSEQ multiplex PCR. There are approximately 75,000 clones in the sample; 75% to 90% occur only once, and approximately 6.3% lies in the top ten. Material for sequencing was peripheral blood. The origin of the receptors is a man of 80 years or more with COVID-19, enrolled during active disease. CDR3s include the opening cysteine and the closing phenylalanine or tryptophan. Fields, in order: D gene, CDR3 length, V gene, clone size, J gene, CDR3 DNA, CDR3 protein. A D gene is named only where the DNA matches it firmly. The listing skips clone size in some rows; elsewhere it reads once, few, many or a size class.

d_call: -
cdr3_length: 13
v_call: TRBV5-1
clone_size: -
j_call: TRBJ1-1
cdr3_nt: TGCGCCAGCAGCTGGGACTTTGCCACTGAAGCTTTCTTT
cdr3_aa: CASSWDFATEAFF

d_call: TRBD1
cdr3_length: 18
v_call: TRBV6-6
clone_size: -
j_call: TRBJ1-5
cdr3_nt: TGTGCCAGCAGCCGACTTGGGACAGCCATTAGTAGCAATCAGCCCCAGCATTTT
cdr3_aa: CASSRLGTAISSNQPQHF

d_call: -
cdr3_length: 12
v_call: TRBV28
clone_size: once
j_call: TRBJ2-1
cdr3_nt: TGTGCCAGCAGTTTAATAACCGGGGATCGGTTCTTC
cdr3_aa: CASSLITGDRFF

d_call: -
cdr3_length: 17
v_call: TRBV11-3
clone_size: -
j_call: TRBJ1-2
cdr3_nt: TGTGCCAGCAGCTTGCCAATTACTGTACAGGGCAACTATGGCTACACCTTC
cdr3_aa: CASSLPITVQGNYGYTF

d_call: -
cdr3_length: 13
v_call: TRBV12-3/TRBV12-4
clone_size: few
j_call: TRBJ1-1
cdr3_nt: TGTGCCAGCAGTTTACGGGGGAGGACTGAAGCTTTCTTT
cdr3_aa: CASSLRGRTEAFF

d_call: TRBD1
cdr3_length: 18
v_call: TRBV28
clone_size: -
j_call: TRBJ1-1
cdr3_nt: TGTGCCAGCAGTTACCAACTGACAGGGGAGGGTATGAACACTGAAGCTTTCTTT
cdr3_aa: CASSYQLTGEGMNTEAFF

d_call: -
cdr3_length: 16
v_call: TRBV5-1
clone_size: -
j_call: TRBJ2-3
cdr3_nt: TGCGCCAGCAGCCCAATGGTTCTAGAGGTTACAGATACGCAGTATTTT
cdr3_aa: CASSPMVLEVTDTQYF

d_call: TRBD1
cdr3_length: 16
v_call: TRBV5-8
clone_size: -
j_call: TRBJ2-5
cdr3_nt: TGTGCCAGCGTTAATCGACAGGGAAGGGGGCAAGAGACCCAGTACTTC
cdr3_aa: CASVNRQGRGQETQYF

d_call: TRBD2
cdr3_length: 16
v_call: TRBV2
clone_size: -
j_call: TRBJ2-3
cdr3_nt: TGTGCCAGCAGTCAAGGACTAGCGGGGGGCGCAGATACGCAGTATTTT
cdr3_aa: CASSQGLAGGADTQYF

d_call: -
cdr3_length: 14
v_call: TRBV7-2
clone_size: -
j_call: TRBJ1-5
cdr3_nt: TGTGCCAGCAGCCCAGGGGACTATGGGGGGCCCCAGCATTTT
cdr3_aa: CASSPGDYGGPQHF

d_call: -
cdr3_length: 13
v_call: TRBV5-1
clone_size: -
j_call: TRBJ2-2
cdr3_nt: TGCGCCAGCAGCTCAATGAACACCGGGGAGCTGTTTTTT
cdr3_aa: CASSSMNTGELFF

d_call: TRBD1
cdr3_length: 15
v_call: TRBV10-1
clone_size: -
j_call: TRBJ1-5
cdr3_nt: TGCGCCAGCATAAACGACAGGGGGCGGAAACAGCCCCAGCATTTT
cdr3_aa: CASINDRGRKQPQHF

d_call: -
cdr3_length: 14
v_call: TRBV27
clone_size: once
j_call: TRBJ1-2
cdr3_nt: TGTGCCAGCAGTTCTGACAGGTTTTTCTATGGCTACACCTTC
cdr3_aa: CASSSDRFFYGYTF

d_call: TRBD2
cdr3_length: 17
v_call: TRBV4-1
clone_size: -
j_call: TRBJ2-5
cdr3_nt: TGCGCCAGCAGCCAGACCCTAGCGGGGGCGATCCAAGAGACCCAGTACTTC
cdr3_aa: CASSQTLAGAIQETQYF

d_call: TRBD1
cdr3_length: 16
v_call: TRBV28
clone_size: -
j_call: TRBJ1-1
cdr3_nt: TGTGCCAGCAGTTTAGGGACAGGGACCATGAACACTGAAGCTTTCTTT
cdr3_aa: CASSLGTGTMNTEAFF

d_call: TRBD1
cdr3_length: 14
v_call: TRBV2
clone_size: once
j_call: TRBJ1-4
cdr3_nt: TGTGCCAGCAGGGGGACAGCCGGGGGTGAAAAACTGTTTTTT
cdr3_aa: CASRGTAGGEKLFF

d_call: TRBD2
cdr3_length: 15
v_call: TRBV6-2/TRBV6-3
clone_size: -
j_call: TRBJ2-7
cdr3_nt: TGTGCCAGCAGTTACTCGGGGACTAGGAAAAACGAGCAGTACTTC
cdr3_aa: CASSYSGTRKNEQYF

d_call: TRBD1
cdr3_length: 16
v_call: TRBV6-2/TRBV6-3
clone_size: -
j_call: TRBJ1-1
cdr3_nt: TGTGCCAGCAGTTCCGGGACAGCTATGGAGAACACTGAAGCTTTCTTT
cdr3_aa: CASSSGTAMENTEAFF

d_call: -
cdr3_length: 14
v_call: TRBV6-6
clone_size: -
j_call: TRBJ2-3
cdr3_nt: TGTGCCAGTACTGCGGGGTGGGTCACAGATACGCAGTATTTT
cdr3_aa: CASTAGWVTDTQYF

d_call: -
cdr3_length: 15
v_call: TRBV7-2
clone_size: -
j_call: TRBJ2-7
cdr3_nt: TGTGCCAGCAGCTTAGTCCCCCAGGGCTCCTACGAGCAGTACTTC
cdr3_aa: CASSLVPQGSYEQYF

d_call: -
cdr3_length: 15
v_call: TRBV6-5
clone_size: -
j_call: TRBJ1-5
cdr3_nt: TGTGCCAGCAGTCCTAGACAGGTGCTCAGTCAGCCCCAGCATTTT
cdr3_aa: CASSPRQVLSQPQHF

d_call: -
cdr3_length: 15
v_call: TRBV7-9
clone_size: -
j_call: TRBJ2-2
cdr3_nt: TGTGCCAGCAGCTTAGTGGCAGGGATCACCGGGGAGCTGTTTTTT
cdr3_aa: CASSLVAGITGELFF

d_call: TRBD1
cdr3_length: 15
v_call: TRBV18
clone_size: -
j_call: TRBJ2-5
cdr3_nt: TGTGCCAGCTCACGTACACCGACAGGGGGAGAGACCCAGTACTTC
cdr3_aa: CASSRTPTGGETQYF

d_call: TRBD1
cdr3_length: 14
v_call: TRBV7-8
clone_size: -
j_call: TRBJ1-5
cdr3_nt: TGTGCCAGCAGCTCCGGGACAGTCAATCAGCCCCAGCATTTT
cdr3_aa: CASSSGTVNQPQHF

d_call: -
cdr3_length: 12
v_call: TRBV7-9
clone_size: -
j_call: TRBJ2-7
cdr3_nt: TGTGCCAGCAGCCCAACGGGGTCCGAGCAGTACTTC
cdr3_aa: CASSPTGSEQYF

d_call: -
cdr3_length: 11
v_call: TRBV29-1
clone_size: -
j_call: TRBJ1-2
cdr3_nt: TGCAGCGTTGACCAGGGGAACGGCTACACCTTC
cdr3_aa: CSVDQGNGYTF

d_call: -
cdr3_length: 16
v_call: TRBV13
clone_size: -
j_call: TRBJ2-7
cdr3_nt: TGTGCCAGCAGCTTTCTCCCAGGGGGGCGCTCCTACGAGCAGTACTTC
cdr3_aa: CASSFLPGGRSYEQYF

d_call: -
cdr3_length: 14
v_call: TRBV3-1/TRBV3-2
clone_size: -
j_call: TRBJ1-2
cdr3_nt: TGTGCCAGCAGCCAAATTAGCCGGGACTATGGCTACACCTTC
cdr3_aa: CASSQISRDYGYTF

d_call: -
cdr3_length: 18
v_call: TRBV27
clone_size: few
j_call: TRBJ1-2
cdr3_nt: TGTGCCAGCAGTTTAAGGCAGGGAGGGGGTTGGGCTAACTATGGCTACACCTTC
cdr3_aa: CASSLRQGGGWANYGYTF

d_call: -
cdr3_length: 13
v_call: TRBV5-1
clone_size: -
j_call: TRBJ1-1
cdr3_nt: TGCGCCAGCAGCTTTGAGGCGAACACTGAAGCTTTCTTT
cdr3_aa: CASSFEANTEAFF

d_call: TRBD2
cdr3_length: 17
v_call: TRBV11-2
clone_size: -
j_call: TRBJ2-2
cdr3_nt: TGTGCCAGCAGGCCTCCTCGGGCGGGGGGGCCCCCCGGGGAGCTGTTTTTT
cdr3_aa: CASRPPRAGGPPGELFF

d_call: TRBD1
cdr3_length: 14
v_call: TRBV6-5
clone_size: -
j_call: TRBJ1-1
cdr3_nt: TGTGCCAGCAGTTTGAATACAGGGGGCACTGAAGCTTTCTTT
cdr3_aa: CASSLNTGGTEAFF

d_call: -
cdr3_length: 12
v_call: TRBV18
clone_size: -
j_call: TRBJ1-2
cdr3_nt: TGTGCCAGCTCATCCGACAGTTATGGCTACACCTTC
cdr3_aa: CASSSDSYGYTF

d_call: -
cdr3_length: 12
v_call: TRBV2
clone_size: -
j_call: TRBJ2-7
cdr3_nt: TGTGCCAGCAGTTTACAGGGATACGAGCAGTACTTC
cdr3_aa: CASSLQGYEQYF

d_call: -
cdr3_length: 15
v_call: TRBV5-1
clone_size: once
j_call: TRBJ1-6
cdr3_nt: TGCGCCAGCAGCTTGGCAGAGACAATCAATTCACCCCTCCACTTT
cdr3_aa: CASSLAETINSPLHF

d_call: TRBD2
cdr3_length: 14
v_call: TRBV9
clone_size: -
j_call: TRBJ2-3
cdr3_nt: TGTGCCAGCAGTCCACTAGCGGACACAGATACGCAGTATTTT
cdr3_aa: CASSPLADTDTQYF

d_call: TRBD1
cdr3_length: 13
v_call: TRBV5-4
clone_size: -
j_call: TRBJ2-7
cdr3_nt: TGTGCCAGCAGCTCTACCGGACAGGGGGAGCAGTACTTC
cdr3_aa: CASSSTGQGEQYF

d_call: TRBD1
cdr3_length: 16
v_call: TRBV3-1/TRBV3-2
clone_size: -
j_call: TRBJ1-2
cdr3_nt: TGTGCCAGCAGCCAAGGTCGGGACAGGGCTAACTATGGCTACACCTTC
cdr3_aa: CASSQGRDRANYGYTF

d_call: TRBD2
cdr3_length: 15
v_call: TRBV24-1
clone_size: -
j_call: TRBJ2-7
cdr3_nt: TGTGCCACCAGTGATTCGCGGGGGGGGTCCTACGAGCAGTACTTC
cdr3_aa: CATSDSRGGSYEQYF

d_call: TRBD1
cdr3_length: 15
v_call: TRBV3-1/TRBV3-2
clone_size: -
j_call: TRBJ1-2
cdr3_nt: TGTGCCAGCAGCCCCCTACAGGGGGCAAGTTGTGGCTACACCTTC
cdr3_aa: CASSPLQGASCGYTF

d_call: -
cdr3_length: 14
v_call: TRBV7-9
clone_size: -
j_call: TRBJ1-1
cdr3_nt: TGTGCCAGCAGCCCCCCGGGGGGGGACACTGAAGCTTTCTTT
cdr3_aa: CASSPPGGDTEAFF

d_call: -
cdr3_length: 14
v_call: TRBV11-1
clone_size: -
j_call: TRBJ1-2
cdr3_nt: TGTGCCAGCAGCCCGGACCGGGGGACCTATGGCTACACCTTC
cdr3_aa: CASSPDRGTYGYTF

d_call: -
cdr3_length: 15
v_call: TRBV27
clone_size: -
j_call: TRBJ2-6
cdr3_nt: TGTGCCAGCAGCCTAACTATCTCTGGGGCCAACGTCCTGACTTTC
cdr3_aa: CASSLTISGANVLTF

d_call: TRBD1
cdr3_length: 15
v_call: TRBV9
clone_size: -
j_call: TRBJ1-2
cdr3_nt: TGTGCCAGCAGCCTCCGGACAGGGGCGACTTACGGCTACACCTTC
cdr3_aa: CASSLRTGATYGYTF

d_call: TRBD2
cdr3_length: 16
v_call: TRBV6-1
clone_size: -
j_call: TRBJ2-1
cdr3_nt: TGTGCCAGCAGTGTTGCTAGCGGGGGAATTTACAATGAGCAGTTCTTC
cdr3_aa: CASSVASGGIYNEQFF

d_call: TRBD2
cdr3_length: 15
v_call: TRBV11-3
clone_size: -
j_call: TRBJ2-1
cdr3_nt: TGTGCCAGCAGCTTCACTAGCGGGGGTAACAATGAGCAGTTCTTC
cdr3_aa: CASSFTSGGNNEQFF

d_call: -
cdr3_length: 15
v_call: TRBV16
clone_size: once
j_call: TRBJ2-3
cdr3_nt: TGTGCCAGCACCCTTCAAAAGGGGTTCACAGATACGCAGTATTTT
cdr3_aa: CASTLQKGFTDTQYF

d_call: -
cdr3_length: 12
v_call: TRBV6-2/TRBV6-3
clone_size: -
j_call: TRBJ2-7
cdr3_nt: TGTGCCAGCAGTTACGACCGAGGCGAGCAGTACTTC
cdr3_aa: CASSYDRGEQYF

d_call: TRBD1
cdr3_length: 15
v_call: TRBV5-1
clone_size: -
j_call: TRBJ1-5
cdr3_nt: TGCGCCAGCAGTTCCGGGACAGGGAGTAATCAGCCCCAGCATTTT
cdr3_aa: CASSSGTGSNQPQHF

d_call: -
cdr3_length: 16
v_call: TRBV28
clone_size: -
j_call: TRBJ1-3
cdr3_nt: TGTGCCAGCAGTTTATTGGGGAGCATGGCGGGAAACACCATATATTTT
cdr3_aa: CASSLLGSMAGNTIYF

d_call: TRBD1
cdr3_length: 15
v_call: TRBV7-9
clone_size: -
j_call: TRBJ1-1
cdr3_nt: TGTGCCAGCAGCTCCTCATCTTGGGACAGCCTCCAAGCTTTCTTT
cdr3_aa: CASSSSSWDSLQAFF

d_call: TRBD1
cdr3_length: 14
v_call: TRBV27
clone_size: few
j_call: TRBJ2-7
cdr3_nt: TGTGCCAGCAGCTTCCGGGACAGGGGCTACGAGCAGTACTTC
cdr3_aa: CASSFRDRGYEQYF

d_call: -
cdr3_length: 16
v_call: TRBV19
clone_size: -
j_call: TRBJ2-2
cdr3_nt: TGTGCCAGTATCGCGTTGGGACAAGCGAACACCGGGGAGCTGTTTTTT
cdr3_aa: CASIALGQANTGELFF

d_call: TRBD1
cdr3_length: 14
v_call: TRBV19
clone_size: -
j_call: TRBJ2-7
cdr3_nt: TGTGCCAGTAGTATTAGGACAGGTTACTACGAGCAGTACTTC
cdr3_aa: CASSIRTGYYEQYF

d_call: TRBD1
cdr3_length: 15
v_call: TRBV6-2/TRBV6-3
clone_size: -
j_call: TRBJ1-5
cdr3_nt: TGTGCCAGCAGTCTCCCCACAGGGGTCAATCAGCCCCAGCATTTT
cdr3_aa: CASSLPTGVNQPQHF

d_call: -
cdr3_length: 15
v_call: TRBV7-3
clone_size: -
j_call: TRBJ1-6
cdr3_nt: TGTGCCAGCAGCCCCGGGGGCTCCTATAATTCACCCCTCCACTTT
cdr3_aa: CASSPGGSYNSPLHF

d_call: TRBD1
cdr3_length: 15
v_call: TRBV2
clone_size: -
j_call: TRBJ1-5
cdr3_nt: TGTGCCAGCAGGAAAGACAGGGTGGGCAATCAGCCCCAGCATTTT
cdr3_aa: CASRKDRVGNQPQHF

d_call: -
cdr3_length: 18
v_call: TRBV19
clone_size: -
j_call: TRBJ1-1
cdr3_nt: TGTGCCAGTAGTCCGGGACGGTCGTCGAATAAGGGGGAGGGTGAAGCTTTCTTT
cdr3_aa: CASSPGRSSNKGEGEAFF

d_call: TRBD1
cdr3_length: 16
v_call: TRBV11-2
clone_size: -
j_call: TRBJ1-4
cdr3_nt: TGTGCCAGCAGCTCGGGACAGGGGGCTTTTAATGAAAAACTGTTTTTT
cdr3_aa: CASSSGQGAFNEKLFF

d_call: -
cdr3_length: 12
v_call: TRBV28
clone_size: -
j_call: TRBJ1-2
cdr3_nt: TGTGCCAGCGAGACAGTTAACTATGGCTACACCTTC
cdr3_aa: CASETVNYGYTF